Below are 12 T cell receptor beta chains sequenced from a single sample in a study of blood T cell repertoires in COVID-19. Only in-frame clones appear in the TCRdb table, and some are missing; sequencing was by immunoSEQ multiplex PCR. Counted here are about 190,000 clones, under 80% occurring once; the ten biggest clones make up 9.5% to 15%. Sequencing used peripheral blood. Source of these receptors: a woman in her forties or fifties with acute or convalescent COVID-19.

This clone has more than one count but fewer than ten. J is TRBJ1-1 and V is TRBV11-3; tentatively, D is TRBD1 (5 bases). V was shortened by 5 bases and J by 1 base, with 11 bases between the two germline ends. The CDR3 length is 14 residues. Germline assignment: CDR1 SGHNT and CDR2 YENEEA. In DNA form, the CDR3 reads TGTGCCAGCAGCGAGCAGGGTGGGAACACTGAAGCTTTCTTT. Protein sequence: CASSEQGGNTEAFF.

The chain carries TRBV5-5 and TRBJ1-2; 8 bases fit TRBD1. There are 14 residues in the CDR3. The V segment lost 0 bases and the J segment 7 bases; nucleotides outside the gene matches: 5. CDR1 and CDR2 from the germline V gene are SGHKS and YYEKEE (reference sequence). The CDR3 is CASSLDRGMGGYTF. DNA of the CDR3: TGTGCCAGCAGCTTGGACAGGGGGATGGGTGGCTACACCTTC. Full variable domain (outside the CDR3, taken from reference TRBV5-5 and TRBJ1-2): DAGVTQSPTHLIKTRGQQVTLRCSPISGHKSVSWYQQVLGQGPQFIFQYYEKEERGRGNFPDRFSARQFPNYSSELNVNALLLGDSALYLCASSLDRGMGGYTFGSGTRLTVV.

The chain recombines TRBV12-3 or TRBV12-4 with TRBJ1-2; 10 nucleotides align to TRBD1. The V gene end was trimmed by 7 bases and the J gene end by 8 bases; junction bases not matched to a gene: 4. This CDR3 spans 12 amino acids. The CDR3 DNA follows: TGTGCCAGCACCAGGACAGGGGGAGGCTACACCTTC. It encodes CASTRTGGGYTF.

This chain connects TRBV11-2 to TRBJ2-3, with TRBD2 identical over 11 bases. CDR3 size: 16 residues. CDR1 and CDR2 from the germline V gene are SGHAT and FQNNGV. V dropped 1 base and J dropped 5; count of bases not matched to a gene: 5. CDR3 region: CASSLVVAGGRDTQYF. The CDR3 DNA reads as TGTGCCAGCAGCTTAGTAGTAGCGGGGGGGAGAGATACGCAGTATTTT.

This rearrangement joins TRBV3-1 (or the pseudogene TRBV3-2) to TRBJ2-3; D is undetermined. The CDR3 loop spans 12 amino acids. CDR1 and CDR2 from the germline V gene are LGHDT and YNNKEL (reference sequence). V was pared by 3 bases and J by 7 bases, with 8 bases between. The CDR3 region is CASSQLGNTQYF. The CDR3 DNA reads TGTGCCAGCAGCCAGCTAGGAAATACGCAGTATTTT.

This CDR3 reads CASSYSGGTITTYEQYF. Here the CDR3 DNA reads TGTGCCAGCAGTTACTCCGGGGGGACAATCACTACCTACGAGCAGTACTTC. The V and J genes are TRBV6-2 or TRBV6-3 and TRBJ2-7; tentatively, D is TRBD2 (7 bases). In germline, CDR1 is MNHEY, CDR2 SVGEGT. This CDR3 contains 17 residues. V lost 0 bases and J lost 2, with 17 bases in between.

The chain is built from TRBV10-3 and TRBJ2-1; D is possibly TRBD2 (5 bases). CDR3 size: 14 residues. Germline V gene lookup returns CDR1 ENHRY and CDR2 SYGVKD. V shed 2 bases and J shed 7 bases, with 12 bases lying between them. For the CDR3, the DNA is TGTGCCATCAGTGAGCAGGAGGCCCTTAATGAGCAGTTCTTC. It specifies CAISEQEALNEQFF.

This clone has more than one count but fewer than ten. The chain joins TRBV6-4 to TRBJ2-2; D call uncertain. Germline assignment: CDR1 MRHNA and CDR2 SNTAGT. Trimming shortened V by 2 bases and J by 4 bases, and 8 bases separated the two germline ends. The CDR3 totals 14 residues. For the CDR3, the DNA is TGTGCCAGCAGTGACGGCCAGGTCACCGGGGAGCTGTTTTTT. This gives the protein CASSDGQVTGELFF.

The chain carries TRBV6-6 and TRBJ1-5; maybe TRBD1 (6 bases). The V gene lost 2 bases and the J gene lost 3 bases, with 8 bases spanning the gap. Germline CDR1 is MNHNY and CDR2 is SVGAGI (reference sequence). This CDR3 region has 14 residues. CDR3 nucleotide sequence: TGTGCCAGCAGTTACGGGGGCTTCAATCAGCCCCAGCATTTT. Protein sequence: CASSYGGFNQPQHF.

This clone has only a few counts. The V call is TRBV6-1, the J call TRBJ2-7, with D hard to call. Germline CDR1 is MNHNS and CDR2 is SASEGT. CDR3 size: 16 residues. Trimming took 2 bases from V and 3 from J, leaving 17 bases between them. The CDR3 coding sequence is TGTGCCAGCAGTGAAATCTTGGAGAGGCTTATCTACGAGCAGTACTTC. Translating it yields CASSEILERLIYEQYF.

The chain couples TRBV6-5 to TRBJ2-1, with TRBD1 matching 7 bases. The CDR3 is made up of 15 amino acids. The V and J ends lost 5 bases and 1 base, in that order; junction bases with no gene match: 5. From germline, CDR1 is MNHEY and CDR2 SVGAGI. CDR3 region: CASSQRQGSYNEQFF. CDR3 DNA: TGTGCCAGCAGTCAAAGACAGGGTTCCTACAATGAGCAGTTCTTC.

The CDR3 loop is CASSYAPGRGTEAFF. For the CDR3, the DNA is TGTGCCAGCAGTTACGCGCCGGGGAGGGGCACTGAAGCTTTCTTT. V usage is TRBV6-5 and J usage is TRBJ1-1; D is possibly TRBD1 (5 bases). Germline V gene sequence: CDR1 MNHEY, CDR2 SVGAGI. CDR3 length: 15 amino acids. Trimming cost V 2 bases and J 4 bases, with 14 bases left between them.